This paragraph covers one TCR beta chain sequence. These data originate in a study of blood T cell repertoires in COVID-19. All enrollees were roughly 18 to 90 years old and from about 25 US areas. Assignment of participants to cohorts was predicated upon participant-reported clinical history. Germline assignment: CDR1 LNHDA and CDR2 SQIVND (reference sequence). The CDR3 has 13 amino acids. Trimming cost V 6 bases and J 6 bases, with 12 bases left between them. Only in-frame clones appear in the TCRdb table, and some are missing; sequencing was by immunoSEQ multiplex PCR. Found here are fewer than 500,000 clones, around 87% of them singletons; the top ten hold 0.7%.

Material for sequencing was PBMCs or T cells enriched from blood (not recorded which). This chain connects TRBV19 to TRBJ1-5, with D perhaps matching TRBD1 (5 bases). This sequence originates from a woman between 18 and 30 years old who had recovered from COVID-19. CDR3 loop: CASRPGLVQPQHF. The CDR3 region has the DNA TGTGCCAGTAGGCCAGGGCTGGTTCAGCCCCAGCATTTT.